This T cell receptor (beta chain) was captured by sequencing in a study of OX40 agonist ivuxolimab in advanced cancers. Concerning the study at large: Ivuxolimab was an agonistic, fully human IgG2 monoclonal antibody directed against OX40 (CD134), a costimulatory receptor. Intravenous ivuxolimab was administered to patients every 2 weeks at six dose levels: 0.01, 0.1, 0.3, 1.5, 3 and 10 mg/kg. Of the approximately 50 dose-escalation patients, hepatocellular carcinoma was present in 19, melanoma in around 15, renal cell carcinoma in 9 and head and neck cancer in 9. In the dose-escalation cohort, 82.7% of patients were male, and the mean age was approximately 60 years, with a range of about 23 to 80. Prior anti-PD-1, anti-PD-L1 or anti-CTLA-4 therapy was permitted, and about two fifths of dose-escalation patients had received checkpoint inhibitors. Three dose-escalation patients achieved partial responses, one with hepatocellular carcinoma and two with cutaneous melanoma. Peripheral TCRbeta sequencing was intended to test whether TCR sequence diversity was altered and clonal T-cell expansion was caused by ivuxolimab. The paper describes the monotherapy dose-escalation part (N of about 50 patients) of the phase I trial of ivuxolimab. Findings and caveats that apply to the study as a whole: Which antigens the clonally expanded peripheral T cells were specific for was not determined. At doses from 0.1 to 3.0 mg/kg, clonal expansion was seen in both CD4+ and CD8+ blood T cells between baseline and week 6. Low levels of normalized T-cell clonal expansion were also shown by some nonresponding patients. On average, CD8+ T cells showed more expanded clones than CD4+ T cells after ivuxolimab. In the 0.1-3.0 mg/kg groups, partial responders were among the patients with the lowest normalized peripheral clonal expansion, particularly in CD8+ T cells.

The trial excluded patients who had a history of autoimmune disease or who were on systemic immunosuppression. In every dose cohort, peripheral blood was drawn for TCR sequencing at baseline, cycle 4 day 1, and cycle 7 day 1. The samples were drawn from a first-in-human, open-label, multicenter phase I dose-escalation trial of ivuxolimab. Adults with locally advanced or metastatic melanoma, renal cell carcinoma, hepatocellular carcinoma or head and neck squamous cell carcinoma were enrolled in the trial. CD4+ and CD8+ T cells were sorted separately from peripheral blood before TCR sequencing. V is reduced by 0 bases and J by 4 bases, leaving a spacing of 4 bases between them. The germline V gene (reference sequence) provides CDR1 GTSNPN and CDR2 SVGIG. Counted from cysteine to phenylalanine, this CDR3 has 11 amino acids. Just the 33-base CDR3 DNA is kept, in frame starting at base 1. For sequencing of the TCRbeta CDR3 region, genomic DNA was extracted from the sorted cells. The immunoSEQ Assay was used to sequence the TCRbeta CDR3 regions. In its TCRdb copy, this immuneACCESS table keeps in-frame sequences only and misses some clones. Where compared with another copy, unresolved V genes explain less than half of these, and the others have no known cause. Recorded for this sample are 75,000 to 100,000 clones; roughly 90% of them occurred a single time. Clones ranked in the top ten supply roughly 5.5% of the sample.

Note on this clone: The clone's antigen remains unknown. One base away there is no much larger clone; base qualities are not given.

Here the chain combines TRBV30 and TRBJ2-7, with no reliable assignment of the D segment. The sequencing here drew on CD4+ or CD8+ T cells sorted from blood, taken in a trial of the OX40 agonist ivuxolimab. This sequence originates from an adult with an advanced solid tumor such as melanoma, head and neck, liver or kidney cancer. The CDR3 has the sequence CAWSVRYEQYF. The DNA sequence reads TGTGCCTGGAGTGTACGATACGAGCAGTACTTC.